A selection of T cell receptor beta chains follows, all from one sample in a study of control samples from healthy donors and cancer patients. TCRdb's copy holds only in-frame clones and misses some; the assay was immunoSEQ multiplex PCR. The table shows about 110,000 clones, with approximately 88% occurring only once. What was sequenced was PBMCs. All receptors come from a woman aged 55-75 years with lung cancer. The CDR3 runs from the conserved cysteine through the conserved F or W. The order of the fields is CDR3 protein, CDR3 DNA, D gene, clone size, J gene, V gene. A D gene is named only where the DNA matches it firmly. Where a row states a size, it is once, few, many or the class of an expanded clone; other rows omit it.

CDR3 protein: CATSDAGVAEETQYF
CDR3 DNA: TGTGCCACCAGTGATGCAGGGGTAGCGGAAGAGACCCAGTACTTC
D gene: .
clone size: .
J gene: TRBJ2-5
V gene: TRBV24-1

CDR3 protein: CASSPNQGGSGNTIYF
CDR3 DNA: TGTGCCAGCAGCCCTAACCAGGGGGGATCTGGAAACACCATATATTTT
D gene: TRBD1
clone size: .
J gene: TRBJ1-3
V gene: TRBV3-1/TRBV3-2

CDR3 protein: CASSTLNMNTEAFF
CDR3 DNA: TGTGCCAGTTCTACATTAAACATGAACACTGAAGCTTTCTTT
D gene: .
clone size: .
J gene: TRBJ1-1
V gene: TRBV19

CDR3 protein: CASSWASGTYNEQFF
CDR3 DNA: TGCGCCAGCAGCTGGGCTAGCGGGACTTACAATGAGCAGTTCTTC
D gene: TRBD2
clone size: .
J gene: TRBJ2-1
V gene: TRBV5-1

CDR3 protein: CASSRVQGYEQYF
CDR3 DNA: TGTGCCAGCAGTCGGGTCCAGGGCTACGAGCAGTACTTC
D gene: .
clone size: .
J gene: TRBJ2-7
V gene: TRBV6-6

CDR3 protein: CASSLHPRTENTEAFF
CDR3 DNA: TGTGCCAGTAGTCTCCACCCGAGGACGGAGAACACTGAAGCTTTCTTT
D gene: .
clone size: once
J gene: TRBJ1-1
V gene: TRBV19

CDR3 protein: CASSRGPSGNTIYF
CDR3 DNA: TGCGCCAGCAGCCGGGGTCCCTCTGGAAACACCATATATTTT
D gene: .
clone size: .
J gene: TRBJ1-3
V gene: TRBV5-1

CDR3 protein: CATRRGGQSATNEKLFF
CDR3 DNA: TGTGCCACCAGACGAGGAGGACAGTCTGCAACTAATGAAAAACTGTTTTTT
D gene: .
clone size: .
J gene: TRBJ1-4
V gene: TRBV15

CDR3 protein: CSVDRGYDYGYTF
CDR3 DNA: TGCAGCGTTGACAGGGGATATGACTATGGCTACACCTTC
D gene: .
clone size: once
J gene: TRBJ1-2
V gene: TRBV29-1

CDR3 protein: CASSQDGTGRTDTQYF
CDR3 DNA: TGTGCCAGCAGCCAAGACGGGACTGGACGCACAGATACGCAGTATTTT
D gene: .
clone size: .
J gene: TRBJ2-3
V gene: TRBV3-1/TRBV3-2

CDR3 protein: CASSLDRGIPISAYNEQFF
CDR3 DNA: TGTGCCAGCAGCCTGGACAGGGGGATACCTATTTCCGCTTACAATGAGCAGTTCTTC
D gene: TRBD1
clone size: .
J gene: TRBJ2-1
V gene: TRBV14

CDR3 protein: CAGRGRGEVRVNTEAFF
CDR3 DNA: TGCGCCGGCCGCGGACGAGGGGAAGTTAGGGTGAACACTGAAGCTTTCTTT
D gene: .
clone size: .
J gene: TRBJ1-1
V gene: TRBV5-1

CDR3 protein: CASSGGGSPLHF
CDR3 DNA: TGTGCCAGCAGTGGTGGCGGTTCACCCCTCCACTTT
D gene: .
clone size: .
J gene: TRBJ1-6
V gene: TRBV2

CDR3 protein: CASSPGEANYGYTF
CDR3 DNA: TGTGCCAGCTCACCCGGGGAAGCTAACTATGGCTACACCTTC
D gene: .
clone size: .
J gene: TRBJ1-2
V gene: TRBV18

CDR3 protein: CASSPTSGARETQYF
CDR3 DNA: TGTGCCAGCAGCCCAACTAGCGGGGCTCGGGAGACCCAGTACTTC
D gene: TRBD2
clone size: .
J gene: TRBJ2-5
V gene: TRBV5-4

CDR3 protein: CASSLGLPNTEAFF
CDR3 DNA: TGTGCCAGCAGCCTAGGGCTACCAAACACTGAAGCTTTCTTT
D gene: .
clone size: .
J gene: TRBJ1-1
V gene: TRBV3-1/TRBV3-2

CDR3 protein: CASSQGTENTEAFF
CDR3 DNA: TGTGCCAGCAGCCAAGGCACAGAGAACACTGAAGCTTTCTTT
D gene: .
clone size: .
J gene: TRBJ1-1
V gene: TRBV3-1/TRBV3-2

CDR3 protein: CASSYPLGEAKSYEQYF
CDR3 DNA: TGTGCCAGCAGTTACCCCCTTGGGGAAGCGAAGAGCTACGAGCAGTACTTC
D gene: .
clone size: .
J gene: TRBJ2-7
V gene: TRBV6-2/TRBV6-3